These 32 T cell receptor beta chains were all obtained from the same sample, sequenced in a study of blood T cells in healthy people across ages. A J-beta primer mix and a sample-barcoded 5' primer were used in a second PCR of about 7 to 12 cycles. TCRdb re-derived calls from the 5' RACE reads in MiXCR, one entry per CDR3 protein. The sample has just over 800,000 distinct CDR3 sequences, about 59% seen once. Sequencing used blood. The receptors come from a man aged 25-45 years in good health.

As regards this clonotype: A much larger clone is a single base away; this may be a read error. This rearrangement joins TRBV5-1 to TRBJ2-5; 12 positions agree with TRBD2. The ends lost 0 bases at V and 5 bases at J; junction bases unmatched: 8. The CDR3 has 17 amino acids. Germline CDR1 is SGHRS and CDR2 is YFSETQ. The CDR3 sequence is CASSLATLAGGHETQYF. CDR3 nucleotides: TGCGCCAGCAGCTTGGCCACCCTAGCGGGGGGGCATGAGACCCAGTACTTC.

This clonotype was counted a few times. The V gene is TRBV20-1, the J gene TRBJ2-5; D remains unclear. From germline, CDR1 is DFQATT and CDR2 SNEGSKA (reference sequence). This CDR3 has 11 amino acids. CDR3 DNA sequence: TGCAGCGGAGAAAACCAAGAGACCCAGTACTTC. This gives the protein CSGENQETQYF.

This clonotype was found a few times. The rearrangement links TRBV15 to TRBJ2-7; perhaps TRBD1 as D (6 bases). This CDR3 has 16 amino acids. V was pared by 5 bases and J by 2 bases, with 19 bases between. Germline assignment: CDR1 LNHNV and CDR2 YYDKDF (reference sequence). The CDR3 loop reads CATSHSLGSGAYEQYF. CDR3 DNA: TGTGCCACCAGCCATTCCCTCGGTTCAGGGGCCTACGAGCAGTACTTC.

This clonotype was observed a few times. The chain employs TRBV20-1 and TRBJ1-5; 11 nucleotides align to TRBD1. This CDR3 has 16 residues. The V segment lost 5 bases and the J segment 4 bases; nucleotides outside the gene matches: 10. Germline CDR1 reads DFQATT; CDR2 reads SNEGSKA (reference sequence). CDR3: CSAVLPGTGGNQPQHF. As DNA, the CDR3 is TGCAGTGCTGTACTTCCCGGGACAGGGGGGAATCAGCCCCAGCATTTT.

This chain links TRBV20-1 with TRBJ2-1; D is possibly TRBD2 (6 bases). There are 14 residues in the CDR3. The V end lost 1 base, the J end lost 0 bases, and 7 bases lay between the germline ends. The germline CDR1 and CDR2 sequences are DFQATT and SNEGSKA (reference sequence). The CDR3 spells CSARAGSSYNEQFF. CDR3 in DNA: TGCAGTGCTAGAGCCGGGAGCTCCTACAATGAGCAGTTCTTC.

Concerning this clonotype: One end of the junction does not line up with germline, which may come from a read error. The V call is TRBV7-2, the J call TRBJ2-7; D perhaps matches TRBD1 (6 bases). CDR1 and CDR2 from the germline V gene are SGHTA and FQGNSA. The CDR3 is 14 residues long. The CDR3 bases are TGTGCCTGCAGCCCTAGCAGACAGGCCTACGAGCAGTACTTC. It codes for CACSPSRQAYEQYF.

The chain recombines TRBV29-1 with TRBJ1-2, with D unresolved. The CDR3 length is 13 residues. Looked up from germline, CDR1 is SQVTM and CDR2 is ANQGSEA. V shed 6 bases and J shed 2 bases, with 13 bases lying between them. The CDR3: CSVLGNLNYGYTF. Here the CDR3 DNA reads TGCAGCGTACTAGGGAACCTAAACTATGGCTACACCTTC.

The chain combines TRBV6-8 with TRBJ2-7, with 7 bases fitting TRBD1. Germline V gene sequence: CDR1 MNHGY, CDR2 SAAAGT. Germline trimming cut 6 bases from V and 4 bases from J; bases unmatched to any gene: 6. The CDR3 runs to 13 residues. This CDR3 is CASSGQAGYEQYF. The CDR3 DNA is TGTGCCAGCAGCGGACAGGCTGGGTACGAGCAGTACTTC.

CDR3 sequence: CSARDWKGAMGQETQYF. The CDR3 region has the DNA TGCAGTGCTAGAGATTGGAAGGGGGCGATGGGGCAAGAGACCCAGTACTTC. The J gene is TRBJ2-5, the V gene TRBV20-1; 7 nucleotides match TRBD1. In germline, CDR1 is DFQATT, CDR2 SNEGSKA (reference sequence). The CDR3 covers 17 residues. Trimming took 0 bases from V and 2 from J; bases not matched to a gene: 12.

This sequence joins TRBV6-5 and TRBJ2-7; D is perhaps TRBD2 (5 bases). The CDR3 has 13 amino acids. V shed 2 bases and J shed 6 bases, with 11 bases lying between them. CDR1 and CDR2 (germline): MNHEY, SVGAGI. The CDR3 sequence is CASSYAGHIEQYF. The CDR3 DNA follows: TGTGCCAGCAGTTACGCGGGCCATATCGAGCAGTACTTC.

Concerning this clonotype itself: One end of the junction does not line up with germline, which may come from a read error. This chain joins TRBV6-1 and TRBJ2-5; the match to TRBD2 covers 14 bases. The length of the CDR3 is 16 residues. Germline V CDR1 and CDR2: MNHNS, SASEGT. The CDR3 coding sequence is TGTGCCAGCAGCGAAGGACTAGCGGGGGGTTGGGAGACCCAGTACTTC. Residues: CASSEGLAGGWETQYF.

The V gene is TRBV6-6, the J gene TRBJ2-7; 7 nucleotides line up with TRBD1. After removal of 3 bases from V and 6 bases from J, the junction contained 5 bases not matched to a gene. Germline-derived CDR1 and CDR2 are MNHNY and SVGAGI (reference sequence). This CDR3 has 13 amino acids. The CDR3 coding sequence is TGTGCCAGCAGTTATAGTCAGGGGGTCGAGCAGTACTTC. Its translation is CASSYSQGVEQYF.

The CDR3 reads CASSSSWGQPQHF. Written as DNA, the CDR3 is TGTGCCAGCAGCTCCTCCTGGGGTCAGCCCCAGCATTTT. This chain uses TRBV7-2 with TRBJ1-5; D not certain. Per the germline V gene, CDR1 is SGHTA and CDR2 is FQGNSA. V lost 4 bases and J 6 bases, leaving 10 bases between the germline ends. There are 13 residues in the CDR3.

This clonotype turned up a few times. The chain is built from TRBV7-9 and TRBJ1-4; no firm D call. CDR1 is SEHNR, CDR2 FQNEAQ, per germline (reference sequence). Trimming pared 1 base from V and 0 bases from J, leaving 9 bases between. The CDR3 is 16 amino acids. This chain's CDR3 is CASSLGQIATNEKLFF. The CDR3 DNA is TGTGCCAGCAGCTTAGGCCAGATTGCAACTAATGAAAAACTGTTTTTT.

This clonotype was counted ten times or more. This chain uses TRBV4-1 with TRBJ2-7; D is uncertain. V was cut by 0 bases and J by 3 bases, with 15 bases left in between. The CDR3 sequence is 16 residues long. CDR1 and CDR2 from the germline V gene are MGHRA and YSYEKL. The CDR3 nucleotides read TGCGCCAGCAGCCAAGATACGGCTAACCCAAACTACGAGCAGTACTTC. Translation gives CASSQDTANPNYEQYF.

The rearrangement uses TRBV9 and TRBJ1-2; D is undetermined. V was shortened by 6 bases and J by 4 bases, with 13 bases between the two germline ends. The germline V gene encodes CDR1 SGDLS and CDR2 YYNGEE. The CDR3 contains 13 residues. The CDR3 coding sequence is TGTGCCAGCATGGGGTCAAGGTCCTATGGCTACACCTTC. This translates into CASMGSRSYGYTF.

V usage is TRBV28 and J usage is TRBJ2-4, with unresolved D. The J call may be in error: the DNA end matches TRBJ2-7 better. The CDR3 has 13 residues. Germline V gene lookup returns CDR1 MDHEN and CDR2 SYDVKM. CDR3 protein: CASSLPLTYEQYF. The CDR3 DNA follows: TGTGCCAGCAGTTTGCCCCTAACTTACGAGCAGTACTTC.

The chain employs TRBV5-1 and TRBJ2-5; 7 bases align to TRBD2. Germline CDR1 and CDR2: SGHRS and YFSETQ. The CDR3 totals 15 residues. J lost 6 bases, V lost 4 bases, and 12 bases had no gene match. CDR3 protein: CASSLLADSSKTQYF. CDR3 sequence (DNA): TGCGCCAGCAGCCTTCTAGCGGATAGTTCAAAGACCCAGTACTTC.

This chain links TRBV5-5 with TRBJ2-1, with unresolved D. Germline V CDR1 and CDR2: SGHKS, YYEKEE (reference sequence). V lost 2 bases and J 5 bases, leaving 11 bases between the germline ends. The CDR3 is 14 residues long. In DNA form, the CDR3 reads TGTGCCAGCAGCTTCCGGCAGGCCAACAATGAGCAGTTCTTC. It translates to CASSFRQANNEQFF.

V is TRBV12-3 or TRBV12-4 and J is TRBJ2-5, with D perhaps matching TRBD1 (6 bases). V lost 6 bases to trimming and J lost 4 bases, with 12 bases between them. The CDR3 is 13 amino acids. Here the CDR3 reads CASRAGVLETQYF. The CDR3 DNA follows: TGTGCCAGCAGGGCAGGGGTTTTAGAGACCCAGTACTTC.

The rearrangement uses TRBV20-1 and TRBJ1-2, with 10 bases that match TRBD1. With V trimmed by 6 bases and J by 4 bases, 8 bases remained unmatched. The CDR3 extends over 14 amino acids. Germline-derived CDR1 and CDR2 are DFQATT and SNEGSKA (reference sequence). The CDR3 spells CSAPRQGASYGYTF. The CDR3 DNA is TGCAGTGCGCCCCGACAGGGGGCGAGCTATGGCTACACCTTC.

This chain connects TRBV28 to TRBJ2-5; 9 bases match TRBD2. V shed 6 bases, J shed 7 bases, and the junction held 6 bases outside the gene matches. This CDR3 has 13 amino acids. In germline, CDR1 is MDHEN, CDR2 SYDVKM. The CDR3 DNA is TGTGCCAGCAGGGCGGGGGGGTATTGGACCCAGTACTTC. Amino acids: CASRAGGYWTQYF.

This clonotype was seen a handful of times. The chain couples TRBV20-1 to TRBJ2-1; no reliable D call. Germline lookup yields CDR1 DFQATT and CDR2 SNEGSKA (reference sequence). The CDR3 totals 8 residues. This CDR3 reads CLKTSRFF. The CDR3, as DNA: TGCTTAAAGACCAGCCGGTTCTTC.

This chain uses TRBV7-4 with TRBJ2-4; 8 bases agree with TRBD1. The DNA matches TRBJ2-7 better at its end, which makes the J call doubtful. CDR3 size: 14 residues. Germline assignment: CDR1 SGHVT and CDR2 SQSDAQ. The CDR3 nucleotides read TGTGCCAGCAGAGCCAGGACAGGGAACTACGAGCAGTACTTC. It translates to CASRARTGNYEQYF.

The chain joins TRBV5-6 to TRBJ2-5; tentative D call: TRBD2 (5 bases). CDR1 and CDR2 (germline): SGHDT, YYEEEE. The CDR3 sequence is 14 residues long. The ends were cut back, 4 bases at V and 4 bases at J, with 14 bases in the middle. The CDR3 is CASSPRLPRETQYF. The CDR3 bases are TGTGCCAGCAGCCCGCGACTACCTCGAGAGACCCAGTACTTC.

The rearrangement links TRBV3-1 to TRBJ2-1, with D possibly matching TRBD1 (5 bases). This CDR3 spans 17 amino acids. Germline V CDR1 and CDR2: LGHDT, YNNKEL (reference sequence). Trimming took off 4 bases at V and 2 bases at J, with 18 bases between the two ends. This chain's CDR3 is CASSRPGITGAYNEQFF. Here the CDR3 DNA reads TGTGCCAGCAGCCGACCAGGTATAACAGGAGCCTACAATGAGCAGTTCTTC.

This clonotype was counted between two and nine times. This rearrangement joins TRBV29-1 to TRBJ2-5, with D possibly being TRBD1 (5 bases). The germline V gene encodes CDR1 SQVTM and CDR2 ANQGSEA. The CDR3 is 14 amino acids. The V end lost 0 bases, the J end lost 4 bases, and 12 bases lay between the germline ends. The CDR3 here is CSVEDPRAVETQYF. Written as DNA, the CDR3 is TGCAGCGTTGAAGATCCCAGGGCCGTAGAGACCCAGTACTTC. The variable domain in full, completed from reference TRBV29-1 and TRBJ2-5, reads SAVISQKPSRDICQRGTSLTIQCQVDSQVTMMFWYRQQPGQSLTLIATANQGSEATYESGFVIDKFPISRPNLTFSTLTVSNMSPEDSSIYLCSVEDPRAVETQYFGPGTRLLVL.

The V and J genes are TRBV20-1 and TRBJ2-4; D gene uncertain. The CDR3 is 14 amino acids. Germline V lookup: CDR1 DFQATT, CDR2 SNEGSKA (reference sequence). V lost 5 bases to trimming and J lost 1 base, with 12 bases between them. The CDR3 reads CSASDGGAKNIQYF. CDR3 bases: TGCAGTGCTTCCGACGGTGGGGCCAAAAACATTCAGTACTTC.

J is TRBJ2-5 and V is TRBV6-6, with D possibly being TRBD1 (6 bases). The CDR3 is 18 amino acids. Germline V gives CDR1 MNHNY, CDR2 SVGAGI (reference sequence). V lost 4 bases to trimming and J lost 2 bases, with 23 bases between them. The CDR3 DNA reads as TGTGCCAGCAGTTCCCCCAACCCCGACAGGACCACTCAAGAGACCCAGTACTTC. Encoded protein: CASSSPNPDRTTQETQYF.

The CDR3 spells CASSLGSRDNPGNIQYF. The CDR3 nucleotides are TGCGCCAGCAGCTTGGGGTCCAGGGACAACCCTGGGAACATTCAGTACTTC. The V gene is TRBV5-1, the J gene TRBJ2-4; a weak D match, TRBD1 (6 bases). The CDR3 contains 17 residues. V dropped 0 bases and J dropped 7 bases, with 20 bases sitting between them. Germline lookup yields CDR1 SGHRS and CDR2 YFSETQ.

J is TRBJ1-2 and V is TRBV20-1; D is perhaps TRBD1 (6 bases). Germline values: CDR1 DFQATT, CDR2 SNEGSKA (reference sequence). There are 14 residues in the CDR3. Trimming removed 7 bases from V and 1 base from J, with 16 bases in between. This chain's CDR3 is CSVPRTAVNYGYTF. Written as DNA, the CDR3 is TGCAGTGTCCCGAGGACAGCCGTTAACTATGGCTACACCTTC.

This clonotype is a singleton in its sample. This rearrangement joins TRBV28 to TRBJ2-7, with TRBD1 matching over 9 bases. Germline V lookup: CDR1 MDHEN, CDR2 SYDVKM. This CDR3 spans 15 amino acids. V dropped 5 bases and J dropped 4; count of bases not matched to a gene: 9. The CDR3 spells CASSPMGQGKYEQYF. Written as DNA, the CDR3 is TGTGCCAGCAGTCCGATGGGACAGGGAAAATACGAGCAGTACTTC.